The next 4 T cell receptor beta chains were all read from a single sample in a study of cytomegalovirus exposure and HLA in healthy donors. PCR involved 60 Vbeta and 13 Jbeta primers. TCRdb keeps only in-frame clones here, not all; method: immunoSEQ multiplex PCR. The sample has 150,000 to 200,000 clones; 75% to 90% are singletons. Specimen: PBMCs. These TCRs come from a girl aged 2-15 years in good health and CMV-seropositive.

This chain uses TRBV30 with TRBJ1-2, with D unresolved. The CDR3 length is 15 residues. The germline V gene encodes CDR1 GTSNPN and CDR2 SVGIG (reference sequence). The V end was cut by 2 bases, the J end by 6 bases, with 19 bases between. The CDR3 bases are TGTGCCTGGAGTCCTACGGGGTTTGGCAGCGATGGCTACACCTTC. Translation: CAWSPTGFGSDGYTF.

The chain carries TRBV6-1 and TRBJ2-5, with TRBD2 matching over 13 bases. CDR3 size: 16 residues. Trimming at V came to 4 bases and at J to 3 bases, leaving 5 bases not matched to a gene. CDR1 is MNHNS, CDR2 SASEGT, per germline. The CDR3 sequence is CASSVLLAGGEETQYF. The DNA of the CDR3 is TGTGCCAGCAGTGTATTACTAGCGGGAGGGGAAGAGACCCAGTACTTC.

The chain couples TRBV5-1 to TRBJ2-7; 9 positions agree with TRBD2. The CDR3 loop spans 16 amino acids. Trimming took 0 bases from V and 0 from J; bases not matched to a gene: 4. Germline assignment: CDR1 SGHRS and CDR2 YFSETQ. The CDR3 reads CASSLVGTSPSYEQYF. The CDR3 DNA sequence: TGCGCCAGCAGCTTGGTTGGGACTAGCCCCTCCTACGAGCAGTACTTC.

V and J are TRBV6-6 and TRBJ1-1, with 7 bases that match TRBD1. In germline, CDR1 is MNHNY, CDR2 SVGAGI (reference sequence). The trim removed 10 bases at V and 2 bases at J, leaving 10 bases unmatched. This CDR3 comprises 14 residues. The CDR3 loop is CANRAGTDNTEAFF. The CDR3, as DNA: TGTGCCAACCGGGCCGGGACAGACAACACTGAAGCTTTCTTT.